Shown below are 28 T cell receptor beta chains from a single sample sequenced in a study of T cells in narcolepsy. Sequencing used immunoSEQ multiplex PCR; TCRdb keeps in-frame clones, though not all of them. This sample has roughly 35,000 clones; around 80% occur once, and the top ten carry 0.85% to 1.2%. Sequencing was performed on memory (CD45RA-) CD4+ T cells from blood. The source of these receptors is a human donor in good health.

The J gene is TRBJ2-7, the V gene TRBV30, with 8 bases that match TRBD1. The V gene's germline CDR1 is GTSNPN and CDR2 SVGIG (reference sequence). The CDR3 is made up of 13 amino acids. The ends lost 7 bases at V and 0 bases at J; junction bases unmatched: 5. CDR3 loop: CAYRQGISYEQYF. DNA for the CDR3: TGTGCCTACAGACAGGGGATCTCCTACGAGCAGTACTTC.

The genes are TRBV18 and TRBJ2-5, with 12 bases matching TRBD1. The CDR3 runs 17 residues. The ends lost 3 bases at V and 6 bases at J; junction bases unmatched: 11. Looked up from germline, CDR1 is KGHSH and CDR2 is LQKENI. This CDR3 reads CASSPMGQGAGPQTQYF. CDR3 DNA sequence: TGTGCCAGCTCACCGATGGGACAGGGGGCCGGTCCGCAGACCCAGTACTTC. The variable domain in full, with the rest retrieved from reference TRBV18 and TRBJ2-5, is NAGVMQNPRHLVRRRGQEARLRCSPMKGHSHVYWYRQLPEEGLKFMVYLQKENIIDESGMPKERFSAEFPKEGPSILRIQQVVRGDSAAYFCASSPMGQGAGPQTQYFGPGTRLLVL.

This rearrangement joins TRBV5-5 to TRBJ1-2, with a weak D call TRBD1 (5 bases). The germline V gene has CDR1 SGHKS and CDR2 YYEKEE (reference sequence). V was clipped by 4 bases and J by 4 bases, with 17 bases between them. This CDR3 region has 15 residues. This CDR3 reads CASSTTGVGGYGYTF. CDR3 bases: TGTGCCAGCAGCACAACCGGGGTCGGGGGCTATGGCTACACCTTC.

The J gene is TRBJ2-1, the V gene TRBV29-1, with D perhaps assigned TRBD1 or TRBD2 (5 bases each). Trimming stripped 3 bases from V and 8 bases from J, with 23 bases between. The length of the CDR3 is 16 residues. The germline gives CDR1 SQVTM, CDR2 ANQGSEA. Written as DNA, the CDR3 is TGCAGCGTTGATAGTAATGGGGACGTAGGTGGGGATGAGCAGTTCTTC. Translating it yields CSVDSNGDVGGDEQFF.

The chain carries TRBV6-5 and TRBJ1-1; possible D gene TRBD1, 6 bases. Germline V gene sequence: CDR1 MNHEY, CDR2 SVGAGI. Trimming pared 6 bases from V and 5 bases from J, leaving 13 bases between. There are 13 residues in the CDR3. As DNA, the CDR3 is TGTGCCAGCAGCCGCAGGGGCGCGACTGAAGCTTTCTTT. This translates into CASSRRGATEAFF.

This chain connects TRBV5-6 to TRBJ1-2; 10 nucleotides match TRBD1. The CDR3 is 15 amino acids. Germline assignment: CDR1 SGHDT and CDR2 YYEEEE. V lost 4 bases and J lost 0; bases outside the gene matches: 3. The CDR3 spells CASSHGQGANYGYTF. In DNA form, the CDR3 reads TGTGCCAGCAGCCACGGACAGGGGGCTAACTATGGCTACACCTTC.

This clone was observed once. The rearrangement links TRBV28 to TRBJ2-1; 8 nucleotides align to TRBD2. With V trimmed by 5 bases and J by 2 bases, 11 bases remained unmatched. This CDR3 has 17 amino acids. Germline V gives CDR1 MDHEN, CDR2 SYDVKM. The CDR3 loop reads CASSDGGMRGAYNEQFF. Written as DNA, the CDR3 is TGTGCCAGCAGTGATGGAGGGATGCGGGGGGCCTACAATGAGCAGTTCTTC.

This clone was counted once. The chain joins TRBV6-6 to TRBJ1-1; 9 bases map to TRBD1. The germline gives CDR1 MNHNY, CDR2 SVGAGI (reference sequence). The CDR3 loop spans 13 amino acids. The junction had 1 base not matched to a gene; V was cut back by 1 base and J by 7 bases. The CDR3 DNA reads as TGTGCCAGCAGTTACTTGACAGGGGGTGAAGCTTTCTTT. Translated: CASSYLTGGEAFF.

The chain carries TRBV10-3 and TRBJ2-5; D is unresolved. The J call is uncertain, as TRBJ2-7 better fits the DNA end. Germline CDR1 and CDR2: ENHRY and SYGVKD. The CDR3 consists of 13 residues. CDR3 region: CAIRPGPSSEQYF. The DNA for the CDR3 is TGTGCCATCCGCCCCGGGCCGTCGAGCGAGCAGTACTTC.

The chain couples TRBV4-1 to TRBJ1-1; D unresolved. The CDR3 length is 12 residues. Germline V gene data show CDR1 as MGHRA and CDR2 as YSYEKL. Trimming pared 1 base from V and 9 bases from J, leaving 9 bases between. CDR3 coding DNA: TGCGCCAGCAGCCAAGGGGATAGAAAAGCTTTCTTT. It codes for CASSQGDRKAFF.

The rearrangement uses TRBV5-4 and TRBJ1-2; a possible D gene is TRBD1 (6 bases). The CDR3 spans 17 residues. Germline V gives CDR1 SGHNT, CDR2 YYREEE (reference sequence). With 6 bases removed from V and 8 bases from J, the gap between germline ends came to 29 bases. The CDR3 here is CASKGEVQGEGSRGYTF. In DNA, the CDR3 is TGTGCCAGCAAGGGGGAGGTACAGGGAGAAGGCTCGAGGGGCTACACCTTC.

The chain couples TRBV18 to TRBJ2-1, with D tentatively TRBD1 (8 bases). In germline, CDR1 is KGHSH, CDR2 LQKENI. V lost 2 bases to trimming and J lost 6 bases, with 11 bases between them. There are 14 residues in the CDR3. CDR3 sequence (DNA): TGTGCCAGCTCACCAACAGGGGGGGGCAATGAGCAGTTCTTC. Translating gives CASSPTGGGNEQFF.

The chain joins TRBV25-1 to TRBJ1-4; 7 nucleotides line up with TRBD1. Trimming took 4 bases from V and 11 from J; bases not matched to a gene: 7. The CDR3 loop spans 13 amino acids. CDR1 and CDR2 (germline): MGHDK, SYGVNS. This CDR3 reads CASSVSSRGKLFF. CDR3 sequence (DNA): TGTGCCAGCAGTGTCTCTAGCAGGGGGAAACTGTTTTTT.

In its sample, this clone was seen once. This chain's CDR3 is CASSLVASDTQYF. For the CDR3, the DNA is TGTGCCAGCAGCTTGGTCGCCTCAGATACGCAGTATTTT. This chain connects TRBV5-4 to TRBJ2-3; no definite D call. Germline values: CDR1 SGHNT, CDR2 YYREEE (reference sequence). This CDR3 is 13 amino acids long. V lost 0 bases and J 4 bases, leaving 6 bases between the germline ends.

This clone has more than one count but fewer than ten. The chain carries TRBV7-2 and TRBJ2-1; 7 positions match TRBD2. The CDR3 is made up of 15 amino acids. The V and J ends lost 5 bases and 5 bases, in that order; junction bases with no gene match: 9. CDR1 and CDR2 (germline): SGHTA, FQGNSA. The CDR3 nucleotides are TGTGCCAGCAGCCCCATTGCGGGGGTAAACAATGAGCAGTTCTTC. Translated: CASSPIAGVNNEQFF. The variable domain in full, with the rest retrieved from reference TRBV7-2 and TRBJ2-1, is GAGVSQSPSNKVTEKGKDVELRCDPISGHTALYWYRQSLGQGLEFLIYFQGNSAPDKSGLPSDRFSAERTGGSVSTLTIQRTQQEDSAVYLCASSPIAGVNNEQFFGPGTRLTVL.

CDR3 DNA: TGTGCCAGTATTCGAAGTGTTAGGGTAGCGGCCTCATCCGGGGAGCTGTTTTTT. Translating gives CASIRSVRVAASSGELFF. V is TRBV19 and J is TRBJ2-2, with TRBD2 as a possible D gene (6 bases). Germline values: CDR1 LNHDA, CDR2 SQIVND (reference sequence). V dropped 7 bases and J dropped 6 bases, with 27 bases sitting between them. The CDR3 runs to 18 residues.

V gene TRBV5-6 combines with J gene TRBJ2-7; 8 bases are shared with TRBD2. Trimming removed 0 bases from V and 0 bases from J; junction bases left unmatched: 14. This CDR3 is built from 19 residues. CDR1 is SGHDT and CDR2 is YYEEEE in the germline V gene. Here the CDR3 reads CASSLGQRFSGETSYEQYF. The CDR3 bases are TGTGCCAGCAGCTTGGGGCAGAGATTTAGCGGGGAGACCTCCTACGAGCAGTACTTC. Based on the CDR3 plus reference TRBV5-6 and TRBJ2-7, the full variable domain is DAGVTQSPTHLIKTRGQQVTLRCSPKSGHDTVSWYQQALGQGPQFIFQYYEEEERQRGNFPDRFSGHQFPNYSSELNVNALLLGDSALYLCASSLGQRFSGETSYEQYFGPGTRLTVT.

A single count supports this clone. The rearrangement joins TRBV7-3 to TRBJ1-1, with 7 bases fitting TRBD1. Germline CDR1 SGHTA, CDR2 FQGTGA. CDR3 length: 14 residues. The trim removed 5 bases at V and 2 bases at J, leaving 5 bases unmatched. The CDR3 coding sequence is TGTGCCAGCAGCATACAGGGGTCCAACACTGAAGCTTTCTTT. This sequence encodes CASSIQGSNTEAFF.

This chain links TRBV6-5 with TRBJ1-5; D uncertain. The CDR3 is 15 amino acids. Germline values: CDR1 MNHEY, CDR2 SVGAGI. The V gene lost 5 bases and the J gene lost 6 bases, with 17 bases spanning the gap. The CDR3 is CASSASGGSGQPQHF. The CDR3 region has the DNA TGTGCCAGCAGTGCCTCGGGCGGGAGCGGTCAGCCCCAGCATTTT.

V and J are TRBV4-1 and TRBJ1-6, with D hard to call. Germline V gene sequence: CDR1 MGHRA, CDR2 YSYEKL. Trimming took 0 bases from V and 7 from J, leaving 13 bases between them. The length of the CDR3 is 16 residues. CDR3: CASSQDGAARNSPLHF. The CDR3 DNA follows: TGCGCCAGCAGCCAAGACGGTGCTGCCAGAAATTCACCCCTCCACTTT.

In this sample, this clone turned up a few times. The chain combines TRBV11-3 with TRBJ1-1; no clear D gene. Trimming pared 1 base from V and 10 bases from J, leaving 10 bases between. The CDR3 length is 12 residues. CDR1 and CDR2 (germline): SGHNT, YENEEA. This CDR3 is CASSLAAWGAFF. In DNA form, the CDR3 reads TGTGCCAGCAGCTTAGCGGCGTGGGGAGCTTTCTTT.

The genes are TRBV11-3 and TRBJ1-5; maybe TRBD1 (6 bases). The length of the CDR3 is 16 residues. Germline V gene lookup returns CDR1 SGHNT and CDR2 YENEEA. V was clipped by 5 bases and J by 3 bases, with 17 bases between them. The CDR3, as DNA: TGTGCCAGCAGCCCATTGCGGAGGGGGTACAATCAGCCCCAGCATTTT. The encoded protein is CASSPLRRGYNQPQHF.

This clone occurred a few times. The genes are TRBV10-3 and TRBJ1-1, with 8 bases identical to TRBD1. V shed 10 bases, J shed 3 bases, and the junction held 10 bases outside the gene matches. The V gene's germline CDR1 is ENHRY and CDR2 SYGVKD. The CDR3 contains 14 residues. The chain's CDR3 is CATRGQVGDTEAFF. In DNA, the CDR3 is TGTGCCACCAGGGGACAGGTTGGCGACACTGAAGCTTTCTTT.

The chain employs TRBV6-5 and TRBJ1-3; tentative D call: TRBD1 (6 bases). This CDR3 has 14 residues. The ends were cut back, 6 bases at V and 0 bases at J, with 9 bases in the middle. Germline V gene sequence: CDR1 MNHEY, CDR2 SVGAGI. The CDR3 region has the DNA TGTGCCAGCAGCCAGGGGAGCTCTGGAAACACCATATATTTT. This codes for CASSQGSSGNTIYF.

CDR3 nucleotides: TGCGCCAGCAGCCAAGATACGGGTCCCCGCCCAGGGCGGTCCTACGAGCAGTACTTC. It translates to CASSQDTGPRPGRSYEQYF. The chain has TRBV4-3 and TRBJ2-7; possible D gene TRBD1, 5 bases. Trimming left V 0 bases short and J 1 base short, with 22 bases between. This CDR3 is 19 amino acids long. The germline V gene encodes CDR1 LGHNA and CDR2 YSLEER.

The chain is built from TRBV2 and TRBJ2-5, with TRBD1 matching 8 bases. This CDR3 is 16 amino acids long. The J segment lost 1 base and the V segment lost 6 bases, leaving 10 bases of the junction unmatched. Germline loops: CDR1 SNHLY, CDR2 FYNNEI. CDR3 residues: CASRETGVGTQETQYF. In DNA, the CDR3 is TGTGCCAGCAGGGAGACAGGGGTGGGGACCCAAGAGACCCAGTACTTC.

The chain joins TRBV4-3 to TRBJ2-3; D is uncertain. This CDR3 region has 17 residues. From germline, CDR1 is LGHNA and CDR2 YSLEER. V was trimmed by 0 bases and J by 2 bases, leaving 15 bases between them. CDR3 in DNA: TGCGCCAGCAGCCAAGATCCCAGCAACCATTTCACAGATACGCAGTATTTT. It codes for CASSQDPSNHFTDTQYF.

This clone was counted a single time. V is TRBV7-9 and J is TRBJ2-1, with 11 bases fitting TRBD2. The junction had 5 bases not matched to a gene; V was cut back by 5 bases and J by 5 bases. This CDR3 comprises 15 residues. Germline V gives CDR1 SEHNR, CDR2 FQNEAQ (reference sequence). CDR3 in DNA: TGTGCCAGCAGCCGAGGGACTAGCGGACACAATGAGCAGTTCTTC. This sequence encodes CASSRGTSGHNEQFF.